Detailed here is one T cell receptor (beta chain). Its antigen is not known. The method was immunoSEQ multiplex PCR; TCRdb's version includes in-frame clones alone and lacks a portion of them. The sample shows roughly 120,000 clones, 65% to 85% of them seen only once. This record belongs to a study of T cell responses to AZD1222 COVID-19 vaccine. Study results and limitations: Donors were chiefly white British, with a greater number of females, and clonal diversity was perhaps underestimated.

The V end was cut by 0 bases, the J end by 3 bases, with 5 bases between. The CDR3 has 13 amino acids. V is TRBV12-3 or TRBV12-4 and J is TRBJ1-1; no definite D call. The clonotype originates from an adult in good health. The sample was peripheral blood, taken on day 0 of AZD1222 vaccination. The CDR3 sequence is CASSLAGYTEAFF. The CDR3 DNA reads TGTGCCAGCAGTTTAGCGGGGTACACTGAAGCTTTCTTT.